This is a list of T cell receptor beta chains from one sample in a study of T cell changes during pregnancy in multiple sclerosis. The data were produced by immunoSEQ multiplex PCR, yet TCRdb's version contains in-frame clones alone and is incomplete. This sample yields 50,000 to 75,000 clones, of which around 90% are seen a single time; more than 2.5% belongs to the top ten. The material sequenced was peripheral blood, taken in the first trimester of pregnancy. These receptors originate from a female donor in good health, enrolled as a control in a pregnancy study. Both conserved end residues are part of each CDR3. The D gene is left open where the match is weak.

v_gene	d_gene	j_gene	CDR3aa	CDR3nt
TRBV25-1	-	TRBJ1-1	CASSETGWGKVAFF	TGTGCCAGCAGTGAGACCGGTTGGGGCAAGGTGGCTTTCTTT
TRBV18	-	TRBJ2-3	CASSPVFRDTQYF	TGTGCCAGCTCACCAGTTTTTCGGGATACGCAGTATTTT
TRBV11-3	-	TRBJ2-7	CASSSPKESRYEQYF	TGTGCCAGCAGCTCCCCCAAAGAGTCACGTTACGAGCAGTACTTC
TRBV28	-	TRBJ1-5	CASRPGQLYQPQHF	TGTGCCAGTAGGCCCGGACAGCTTTATCAGCCCCAGCATTTT
TRBV2	-	TRBJ2-5	CATLFLRDTETQYF	TGTGCCACCCTCTTTCTCCGGGACACAGAGACCCAGTACTTC
TRBV7-3	-	TRBJ2-2	CASATDNTGELFF	TGTGCCAGCGCTACAGATAACACCGGGGAGCTGTTTTTT
TRBV2	TRBD2	TRBJ2-7	CASSTRLSGPYEQYF	TGTGCCAGCAGTACCCGACTTAGCGGGCCGTACGAGCAGTACTTC
TRBV6-1	-	TRBJ2-5	CASSSLRRETQYF	TGTGCCAGCAGTTCACTCCGCCGGGAGACCCAGTACTTC
TRBV2	-	TRBJ1-1	CASSEGQVLNTEAFF	TGTGCCAGCAGTGAAGGTCAGGTTTTGAACACTGAAGCTTTCTTT
TRBV15	TRBD1	TRBJ1-2	CATSRAHTGVSASGYTF	TGTGCCACCAGCAGAGCTCATACAGGGGTTTCGGCTTCTGGCTACACCTTC
TRBV19	-	TRBJ2-1	CASSIPRGARVGNEQFF	TGTGCCAGTAGTATACCCCGGGGAGCCCGGGTTGGCAATGAGCAGTTCTTC